Listed here are 27 T cell receptor beta chains from one sample, sequenced in a study of blood T cell repertoires in COVID-19. Measured with immunoSEQ multiplex PCR; TCRdb has only the in-frame clones, and not every one. The sample has 150,000 to 200,000 clones, around 90% seen once; the top ten hold approximately 4%. Sequenced sample: peripheral blood. The receptor source for this set is a human donor in a cohort sampled during active COVID-19.

The rearrangement uses TRBV5-1 and TRBJ1-2; a weak D match, TRBD1 (6 bases). CDR1 and CDR2 from the germline V gene are SGHRS and YFSETQ. There are 15 residues in the CDR3. V was pared by 2 bases and J by 1 base, with 12 bases between. In nucleotides, the CDR3 is TGCGCCAGCAGCTTCGACAGGCCAAATAACTATGGCTACACCTTC. Translation gives CASSFDRPNNYGYTF.

CDR3 nucleotide sequence: TGTGCCAGTAGTAAAGAAGGGGGGACAGCTACTAACTATGGCTACACCTTC. Translated: CASSKEGGTATNYGYTF. The rearrangement links TRBV19 to TRBJ1-2; TRBD1 matches at 7 bases. Germline CDR1 reads LNHDA; CDR2 reads SQIVND (reference sequence). The J segment lost 0 bases and the V segment lost 4 bases, leaving 11 bases of the junction unmatched. The CDR3 has 17 residues.

The genes are TRBV5-1 and TRBJ2-3; D unclear. Trimming removed 5 bases at V and 1 base at J, with 8 bases between. Germline CDR1 SGHRS, CDR2 YFSETQ. This CDR3 is 13 amino acids long. The CDR3 protein is CASRSSGTDTQYF. CDR3 coding DNA: TGCGCCAGCAGGTCCTCAGGCACAGATACGCAGTATTTT.

The rearrangement links TRBV7-2 to TRBJ2-7, with 10 bases identical to TRBD1. This CDR3 spans 14 amino acids. CDR1 is SGHTA, CDR2 FQGNSA, per germline. The ends lost 5 bases at V and 2 bases at J; junction bases unmatched: 3. CDR3 bases: TGTGCCAGCAGCCCCGGGACAGGGGCCTACGAGCAGTACTTC. It codes for CASSPGTGAYEQYF.

CDR3 sequence (DNA): TGTGCCACCAGTGATTTGGGGACAGGGGATTGTCAGCCCCAGCATTTT. It encodes CATSDLGTGDCQPQHF. The chain employs TRBV24-1 and TRBJ1-5; 10 nucleotides agree with TRBD1. Germline CDR1 and CDR2: KGHDR and SFDVKD. The junction had 4 bases not matched to a gene; V was cut back by 0 bases and J by 6 bases. The length of the CDR3 is 16 residues.

The chain combines TRBV27 with TRBJ1-2; the match to TRBD1 covers 8 bases. V lost 10 bases and J lost 0; bases outside the gene matches: 13. In germline, CDR1 is MNHEY, CDR2 SMNVEV (reference sequence). The CDR3 runs to 16 residues. The CDR3 nucleotides read TGTGCCACACACGGGACAGGAATAAGAGCTAACTATGGCTACACCTTC. As protein: CATHGTGIRANYGYTF.

This clone showed up just once. V is TRBV24-1 and J is TRBJ2-5; a possible D gene is TRBD2 (6 bases). Germline V gene lookup returns CDR1 KGHDR and CDR2 SFDVKD. The CDR3 runs 13 residues. Between the trimmed V and J ends, which lost 3 bases and 7 bases, there was a span of 11 bases. The CDR3 sequence is CATSDGGTRTQYF. The CDR3 nucleotides are TGTGCCACCAGTGATGGGGGGACGAGGACCCAGTACTTC.

The V gene is TRBV7-2, the J gene TRBJ2-1; the D gene is possibly TRBD2 (6 bases). The CDR3 spans 13 residues. V was pared by 5 bases and J by 6 bases, with 11 bases between. The V gene's germline CDR1 is SGHTA and CDR2 FQGNSA. The CDR3: CASSTRGSNEQFF. The CDR3 bases are TGTGCCAGCAGCACCCGGGGGTCCAATGAGCAGTTCTTC.

The chain has TRBV6-1 and TRBJ2-7; 10 bases are a match to TRBD2. The trim removed 3 bases at V and 4 bases at J, leaving 9 bases unmatched. This CDR3 has 16 amino acids. The V gene's germline CDR1 is MNHNS and CDR2 SASEGT. The CDR3 is CASSDERASGSYEQYF. CDR3 in DNA: TGTGCCAGCAGTGACGAACGGGCTAGCGGGAGTTACGAGCAGTACTTC.

The chain employs TRBV7-2 and TRBJ2-1; 9 bases match TRBD2. V was clipped by 1 base and J by 9 bases; unmatched bases: 7. CDR3 size: 15 residues. From germline, CDR1 is SGHTA and CDR2 FQGNSA. The CDR3 spells CASSLGGLAVSEQFF. The CDR3 DNA is TGTGCCAGCAGCTTAGGGGGACTAGCTGTGAGTGAGCAGTTCTTC. Full variable domain (outside the CDR3, taken from reference TRBV7-2 and TRBJ2-1): GAGVSQSPSNKVTEKGKDVELRCDPISGHTALYWYRQSLGQGLEFLIYFQGNSAPDKSGLPSDRFSAERTGGSVSTLTIQRTQQEDSAVYLCASSLGGLAVSEQFFGPGTRLTVL.

The rearrangement links TRBV2 to TRBJ2-7; D possibly corresponds to TRBD1 (6 bases). The CDR3 has 14 amino acids. Germline CDR1 is SNHLY and CDR2 is FYNNEI. The V and J ends lost 5 bases and 6 bases respectively, with 17 bases between them. The CDR3 protein is CASSTGYSAGEQYF. CDR3 sequence (DNA): TGTGCCAGCAGTACAGGGTACTCGGCAGGCGAGCAGTACTTC.

This chain uses TRBV3-1 (or the pseudogene TRBV3-2) with TRBJ2-5; D is uncertain. This CDR3 has 16 amino acids. The germline V and J ends were trimmed by 2 bases and 1 base, with 14 bases remaining between them. Germline CDR1 is LGHDT and CDR2 is YNNKEL (reference sequence). The CDR3 nucleotides are TGTGCCAGCAGCCAATCCGACGGAGCCACCCAAGAGACCCAGTACTTC. The encoded protein is CASSQSDGATQETQYF.

This sequence joins TRBV15 and TRBJ2-2; TRBD1 might be the D (6 bases). Germline loops: CDR1 LNHNV, CDR2 YYDKDF (reference sequence). CDR3 length: 14 residues. The V end was cut by 1 base, the J end by 4 bases, with 7 bases between. The CDR3 coding sequence is TGTGCCACCAGCAGAGGAGGGGGCACCGGGGAGCTGTTTTTT. It specifies CATSRGGGTGELFF.

This rearrangement joins TRBV3-1 (or the pseudogene TRBV3-2) to TRBJ1-5, with D possibly matching TRBD1 (5 bases). The CDR3 consists of 14 residues. Looked up from germline, CDR1 is LGHDT and CDR2 is YNNKEL (reference sequence). Between the trimmed V and J ends, which lost 6 bases and 5 bases, there was a span of 14 bases. The CDR3 region is CASSHSGADQPQHF. The CDR3 DNA sequence: TGTGCCAGCAGTCACAGCGGGGCGGATCAGCCCCAGCATTTT.

V and J are TRBV13 and TRBJ2-5; TRBD2 agrees at 10 bases. The CDR3 has 14 residues. Trimming cost V 5 bases and J 4 bases; bases outside gene matches: 4. Per germline, CDR1 PRHDT and CDR2 FYEKMQ (reference sequence). The CDR3 sequence is CASSQRGGRETQYF. The CDR3 DNA is TGTGCCAGCAGCCAGCGGGGGGGGCGAGAGACCCAGTACTTC.

The CDR3 DNA sequence: TGTGCCAGCAGCTTGCGGCAGGTCGCCTCCTACGAGCAGTACTTC. Translating it yields CASSLRQVASYEQYF. This chain joins TRBV5-6 and TRBJ2-7; D not resolved. The CDR3 is 15 residues long. Germline V CDR1 and CDR2: SGHDT, YYEEEE. The V end was cut by 1 base, the J end by 0 bases, with 11 bases between.

The sample holds one count of this clone. This chain uses TRBV11-2 with TRBJ1-1; 11 positions match TRBD1. Germline V lookup: CDR1 SGHAT, CDR2 FQNNGV. The CDR3 sequence is 13 residues long. Trimming took 5 bases from V and 8 from J; bases not matched to a gene: 4. The chain's CDR3 is CASSRRTGGEAFF. The CDR3 bases are TGTGCCAGCAGCCGCCGGACAGGGGGCGAAGCTTTCTTT.

The chain links TRBV5-1 to TRBJ1-2; 8 nucleotides align to TRBD1. Trimming at V came to 0 bases and at J to 7 bases, leaving 8 bases not matched to a gene. The CDR3 has 15 amino acids. The germline V gene encodes CDR1 SGHRS and CDR2 YFSETQ. CDR3 DNA: TGCGCCAGCAGCTTGGCTTCAGGGGGCGAGGGTGGCTACACCTTC. As protein: CASSLASGGEGGYTF.

About this clone: Other DNA sequences of this sample code for an identical CDR3. The chain combines TRBV3-1 (or the pseudogene TRBV3-2) with TRBJ1-5, with TRBD1 as a possible D gene (6 bases). Between the trimmed V and J ends, which lost 0 bases and 7 bases, there was a span of 7 bases. This CDR3 comprises 13 residues. Germline V gene data show CDR1 as LGHDT and CDR2 as YNNKEL (reference sequence). Here the CDR3 reads CASSQDRGQPQHF. DNA of the CDR3: TGTGCCAGCAGCCAAGACAGGGGCCAGCCCCAGCATTTT.

The V and J genes are TRBV9 and TRBJ2-1; D ambiguous. The length of the CDR3 is 15 residues. Germline CDR1 reads SGDLS; CDR2 reads YYNGEE. Trimming left V 0 bases short and J 5 bases short, with 12 bases between. DNA for the CDR3: TGTGCCAGCAGCGTAGGGGTAGCCCCCAACAATGAGCAGTTCTTC. This codes for CASSVGVAPNNEQFF.

The count of this clone is one. The chain carries TRBV29-1 and TRBJ1-1, with a tentative D call TRBD1 (5 bases). The CDR3 length is 12 residues. V shed 6 bases and J shed 2 bases, with 10 bases lying between them. Germline assignment: CDR1 SQVTM and CDR2 ANQGSEA. The CDR3 DNA is TGCAGCGTCACCCAGGGAAACACTGAAGCTTTCTTT. Translated, it gives CSVTQGNTEAFF.

The chain employs TRBV25-1 and TRBJ2-7; 10 bases align to TRBD2. The CDR3 is made up of 16 amino acids. Germline CDR1 MGHDK, CDR2 SYGVNS. V was clipped by 0 bases and J by 5 bases; unmatched bases: 7. As DNA, the CDR3 is TGTGCCAGCAGTGAATATTTCCTAGCGGGAGACAACGAGCAGTACTTC. This gives the protein CASSEYFLAGDNEQYF.

The chain uses TRBV5-6 and TRBJ2-7; the match to TRBD1 covers 10 bases. V trimming: 4 bases; J trimming: 5 bases; junction bases outside the gene matches: 15. Per germline, CDR1 SGHDT and CDR2 YYEEEE. The CDR3 length is 17 residues. For the CDR3, the DNA is TGTGCCAGCAGCGAGACCGGGACGGGACAGGGGCTCGACGAGCAGTACTTC. It codes for CASSETGTGQGLDEQYF.

The chain has TRBV9 and TRBJ2-1, with D possibly TRBD1 on 6 matching bases. CDR1 and CDR2 (germline): SGDLS, YYNGEE. The V end lost 4 bases, the J end lost 1 base, and 12 bases lay between the germline ends. This CDR3 comprises 15 residues. The CDR3 nucleotides are TGTGCCAGCAGCTCAGACAGGCAATCCTACAATGAGCAGTTCTTC. This encodes CASSSDRQSYNEQFF.

The V call is TRBV10-3, the J call TRBJ2-7, with 14 bases that match TRBD2. This CDR3 is 17 amino acids long. The V and J ends lost 6 bases and 3 bases, in that order; junction bases with no gene match: 10. Germline V gene data show CDR1 as ENHRY and CDR2 as SYGVKD. CDR3 DNA sequence: TGTGCCATCAGGGCCGGGACTAGCGGGAGCCGCGTCTACGAGCAGTACTTC. This gives the protein CAIRAGTSGSRVYEQYF.

The rearrangement joins TRBV24-1 to TRBJ2-2; a weak D match, TRBD2 (6 bases). The CDR3 loop spans 16 amino acids. With 5 bases removed from V and 1 base from J, the gap between germline ends came to 13 bases. CDR1 is KGHDR and CDR2 is SFDVKD in the germline V gene. CDR3 amino acids: CATSVSGRGNTGELFF. The CDR3 nucleotides are TGTGCCACCAGTGTTTCGGGGCGGGGGAACACCGGGGAGCTGTTTTTT.

This chain joins TRBV14 and TRBJ2-7; 7 nucleotides line up with TRBD1. The CDR3 runs 16 residues. From germline, CDR1 is SGHDN and CDR2 FVKESK. V gave up 3 bases and J gave up 2 bases; unmatched junction bases: 10. Written as DNA, the CDR3 is TGTGCCAGCAGCCACCTGACAGGGCCTCATCCCTACGAGCAGTACTTC. Translation gives CASSHLTGPHPYEQYF.